The sequence of this T cell receptor beta chain was determined in a study of radiotherapy plus CTLA-4 blockade in lung cancer. Sequencing was performed with immunoSEQ multiplex PCR; in TCRdb, only in-frame clones are kept and a portion is missing. The sample comprises 75,000 to 95,000 clones, approximately 79% of which are singletons, and over 11% rests with the top ten. This clone was detected only once. This sequence was found in a human donor with non-small cell lung cancer that progressed on radiotherapy plus ipilimumab. This specimen was peripheral blood, taken from a patient treated with radiotherapy plus ipilimumab.

The CDR3, as DNA: TGTGCCAGCACCGATACCGACACCTACGAGCAGTACTTC. This translates into CASTDTDTYEQYF. The chain recombines TRBV27 with TRBJ2-7; the D is unclear. V lost 7 bases, J lost 2 bases, and 12 bases lay in between. The CDR3 extends over 13 amino acids. CDR1 and CDR2 (germline): MNHEY, SMNVEV (reference sequence).